The T cell receptor (beta chain) described here comes from a study of blood T cell repertoires in COVID-19. As for the study in general: Acute and convalescent COVID-19 specimens originated in the United States, Italy and Spain. Nucleic acid was either cDNA or gDNA, and it came from T cells, B-cell-depleted T cells, or PBMCs.

As handled by the study authors: Reference gene primer amplification yielded estimated nucleated cell counts. Using immunoSEQ multiplex PCR, the repertoire was profiled, and TCRdb retains in-frame clones only, with some absent. V, J and clone size reflect that table, while D and trimming were determined from the DNA. The sample holds about 59,000 clones, about nine tenths seen once. The V gene lost 2 bases and the J gene lost 5 bases, with 9 bases spanning the gap. The germline V gene has CDR1 KGHSH and CDR2 LQKENI. This CDR3 region has 13 residues. The sample holds one count of this clone. The sample was peripheral blood. The J gene is TRBJ1-2, the V gene TRBV18; unclear D gene. The clonotype comes from a human donor in a cohort sampled during active COVID-19. Written as DNA, the CDR3 is TGTGCCAGCTCACCAGCGTCCGAGTATGGCTACACCTTC. Translated: CASSPASEYGYTF.